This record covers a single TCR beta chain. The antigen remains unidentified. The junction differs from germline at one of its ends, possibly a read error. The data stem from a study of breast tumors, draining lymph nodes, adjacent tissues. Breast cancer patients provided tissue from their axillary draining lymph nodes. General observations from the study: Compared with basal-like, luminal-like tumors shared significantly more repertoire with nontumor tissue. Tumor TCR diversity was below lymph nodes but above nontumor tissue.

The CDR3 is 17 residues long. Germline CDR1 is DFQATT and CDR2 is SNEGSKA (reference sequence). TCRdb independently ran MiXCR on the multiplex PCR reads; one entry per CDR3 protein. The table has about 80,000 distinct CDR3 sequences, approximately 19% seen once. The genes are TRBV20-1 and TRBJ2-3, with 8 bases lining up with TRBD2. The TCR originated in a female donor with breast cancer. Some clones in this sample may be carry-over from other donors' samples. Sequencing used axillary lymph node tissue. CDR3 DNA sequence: TGCAGTGCTTCGACCCCGGGGGCGGGAGGCTCGGGGGATACGCGGTACTTT. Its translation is CSASTPGAGGSGDTRYF.